This T cell receptor (beta chain) was captured by sequencing in a study of cytomegalovirus exposure and HLA in healthy donors. Points from the study as a whole: Certain sequence variants were highly shared and formed a cluster, and this cluster was likely a sequencing artifact.

Amplification used 60 Vbeta primers and 13 Jbeta primers. Original handling: In a later analysis, the count reached some 83 million unique TCR beta chains, with about 9.9 million shared. The repertoire was sequenced with immunoSEQ multiplex PCR; TCRdb's copy has only in-frame clones and lacks some. V and J calls plus clone size are reproduced from that table; the DNA served to infer D and trimming. The repertoire holds about 110,000 clones, with 73% as singletons. There are a few counts of this clone. As yet, its antigen is unknown. Unmatched junction bases numbered 2, after V lost 2 bases and J lost 0 bases. CDR3 length: 15 amino acids. Looked up from germline, CDR1 is MNHNS and CDR2 is SASEGT.

What was sequenced was PBMCs. The sequence was collected from a middle-aged man in good health and CMV-seronegative. The genes are TRBV6-1 and TRBJ2-7; the match to TRBD2 covers 9 bases. CDR3 amino acids: CASSELAGLSYEQYF. CDR3 bases: TGTGCCAGCAGTGAACTAGCGGGGCTCTCCTACGAGCAGTACTTC.